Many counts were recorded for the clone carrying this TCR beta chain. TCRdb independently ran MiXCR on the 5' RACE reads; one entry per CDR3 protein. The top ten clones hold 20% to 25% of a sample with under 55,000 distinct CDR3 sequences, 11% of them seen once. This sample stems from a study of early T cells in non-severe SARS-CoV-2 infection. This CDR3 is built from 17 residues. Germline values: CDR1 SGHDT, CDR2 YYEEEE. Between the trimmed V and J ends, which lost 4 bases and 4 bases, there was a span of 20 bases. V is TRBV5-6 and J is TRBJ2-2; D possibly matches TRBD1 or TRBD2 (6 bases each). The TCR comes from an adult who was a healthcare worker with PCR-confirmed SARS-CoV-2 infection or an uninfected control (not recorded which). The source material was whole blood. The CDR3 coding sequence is TGTGCCAGCAGCCGTACAACTACGGGGGCCGGCACCGGGGAGCTGTTTTTT. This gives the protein CASSRTTTGAGTGELFF.